This T cell receptor beta chain is drawn from a study of T cells expressing NK-cell markers. Each CDR3 protein gets one entry in TCRdb, which reprocessed the 5' RACE reads and gives no DNA. The clone table shows 150,000 or so distinct CDR3 sequences, with the ten largest holding 37%. Per germline, CDR1 LGHNA and CDR2 YNFKEQ. The CDR3 loop spans 16 amino acids. Input material: blood T cells: a sorted CD56 or NKG2C T cell subset, CD4+ or CD8+ T cells, or bulk PBMC T cells (not recorded which). The sequence was obtained from a woman aged 50 to 60 in good health. The rearrangement links TRBV4-2 to TRBJ2-1; TCRdb names TRBD1, which stays unverified in the absence of DNA. The CDR3 spells CASRISGSSSYNEQFF.